This TCR beta chain originates from a study of radiotherapy plus CTLA-4 blockade in lung cancer. Study details: For around 18% of patients, objective responses occurred, and about 34% had disease control.

Here immunoSEQ multiplex PCR was the method, and the copy in TCRdb shows in-frame clones only, minus some. This table holds 90,000 to 100,000 clones, under 85% found once. Germline V CDR1 and CDR2: MNHNY, SVGAGI (reference sequence). Trimming took off 7 bases at V and 0 bases at J, with 15 bases between the two ends. The CDR3 spans 15 residues. General study results and limits: Clones derived from tumor TCRs expanded in blood after radiotherapy plus ipilimumab.

Focal radiation plus CTLA-4 blockade with ipilimumab was administered to patients who had chemo-refractory metastatic non-small-cell lung cancer. On this clone: Its antigen is as yet unknown.

Sequencing used peripheral blood, obtained from a patient treated with radiotherapy plus ipilimumab. The rearrangement links TRBV6-6 to TRBJ2-5; D is possibly TRBD1 (6 bases). This TCR was recovered from a human donor with non-small cell lung cancer who had a partial response to radiotherapy plus ipilimumab. Some clones in this sample may be carry-over from other donors' samples. The CDR3 loop is CASIVTGRDQETQYF. CDR3 nucleotide sequence: TGTGCCAGCATCGTAACAGGGCGGGACCAAGAGACCCAGTACTTC.